This TCR beta chain was obtained from a study of T cell repertoires in cytomegalovirus infection. The wider study: In public TCR beta signatures, there were indications of both CMV infection and matching HLA type. General study points: Of the TCR beta families, the public ones yielded a cumulative frequency that identified carriers of CMV plus the relevant HLA. CMV-specific TCR beta clonotypes restricted by HLA-C dominated the ex vivo response.

TCRdb ran MiXCR on the reads and lists one entry per CDR3 protein. The table shows roughly 720,000 distinct CDR3 sequences, with 35% to 40% occurring only once. Germline CDR1 is MDHEN and CDR2 is SYDVKM. CDR3 length: 12 residues. Trimming left V 4 bases short and J 8 bases short, with 11 bases between. With respect to this clonotype: Antigen: not known.

The chain has TRBV28 and TRBJ1-2; D might be TRBD1 (6 bases). Sequencing used PBMCs. The source is a human donor in good health (CMV status not recorded). Some clones in this sample may be carry-over from other donors' samples. The CDR3 coding sequence is TGTGCCAGCAGTTGGGACAATAGGGGCTACACCTTC. This translates into CASSWDNRGYTF.